The clone carrying this TCR beta chain was detected ten times or more. The trim removed 4 bases at V and 2 bases at J, leaving 8 bases unmatched. The CDR3 has 15 residues. The V gene's germline CDR1 is SGHKS and CDR2 YYEKEE (reference sequence). Synthesis of TCR cDNA relied on 5'RACE template switching, which attached a universal primer site and UMIs. Each CDR3 protein is one row after TCRdb ran MiXCR on the 5' RACE reads. The sample yields about 22,000 distinct CDR3 sequences, 5.2% seen once. This sample is drawn from a study of T cells after yellow fever vaccination. Study-wide background: Sorting on CD3, CD45RA, CCR7 and CD95 yielded EM, EMRA, CM and Tscm memory subsets.

Findings and caveats of the study: Post-booster reappearance was seen for most primary-vaccination clones (around 96% CD4, around 90% CD8). Vaccine-responding clonotypes were almost all undetectable in sorted memory subsets on day 0.

The clonotype was recovered from a man aged 18-30 years who received the YFV17D yellow fever vaccine. Sequenced here: PBMCs, either bulk or a sorted T-cell subset (CD4+, CD8+, memory, or dextramer-sorted; not recorded which), sampled about 41 days after the first yellow fever vaccination. This chain joins TRBV5-5 and TRBJ2-7; 8 bases align to TRBD2. The CDR3 region has the DNA TGTGCCAGCAGCCCCACGGGGGGGGCCGCCTACGAGCAGTACTTC. It codes for CASSPTGGAAYEQYF. Based on the CDR3 plus reference TRBV5-5 and TRBJ2-7, the full variable domain is DAGVTQSPTHLIKTRGQQVTLRCSPISGHKSVSWYQQVLGQGPQFIFQYYEKEERGRGNFPDRFSARQFPNYSSELNVNALLLGDSALYLCASSPTGGAAYEQYFGPGTRLTVT.